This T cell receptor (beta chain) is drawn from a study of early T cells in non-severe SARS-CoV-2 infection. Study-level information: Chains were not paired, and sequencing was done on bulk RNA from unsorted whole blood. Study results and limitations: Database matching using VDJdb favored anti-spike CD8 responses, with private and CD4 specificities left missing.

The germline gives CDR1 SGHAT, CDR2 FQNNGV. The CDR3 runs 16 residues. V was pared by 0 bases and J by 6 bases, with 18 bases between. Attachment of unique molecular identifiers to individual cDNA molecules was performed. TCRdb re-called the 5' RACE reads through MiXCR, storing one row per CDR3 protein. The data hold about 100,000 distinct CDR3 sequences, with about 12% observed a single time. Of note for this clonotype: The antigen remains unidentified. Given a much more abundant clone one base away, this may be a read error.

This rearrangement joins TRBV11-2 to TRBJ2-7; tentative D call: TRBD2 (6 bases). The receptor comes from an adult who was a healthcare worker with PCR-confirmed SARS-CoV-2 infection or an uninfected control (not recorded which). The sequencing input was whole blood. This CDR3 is CASSLDLAGSRIEQYF. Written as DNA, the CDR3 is TGTGCCAGCAGCTTAGATCTTGCGGGAAGTAGAATCGAGCAGTACTTC.